Described below is a single TCR beta chain sequence and its context. Its antigen is unidentified. Germline V lookup: CDR1 SGHNT, CDR2 YYREEE (reference sequence). The CDR3 is 15 amino acids. The trim removed 7 bases at V and 0 bases at J, leaving 2 bases unmatched. This sample is drawn from a study of cytomegalovirus exposure and HLA in healthy donors. Overall study results and limits: The authors later found most CMV-associated TCR beta chains appeared HLA-restricted. According to the study, 150 to 200 TCR beta chains were cytomegalovirus-associated. Common viral pathogens seemed, in a later analysis, to connect with several of the most significant clusters. Highly shared variants forming one cluster were likely a sequencing artifact.

PCR was performed using 60 Vbeta and 13 Jbeta primers. Method: immunoSEQ multiplex PCR; TCRdb's copy keeps in-frame clones and lacks some. The table records about 150,000 clones, roughly 84% of them present only once. This chain joins TRBV5-4 and TRBJ1-4, with 11 bases that match TRBD1. The sequenced sample consisted of PBMCs. The source of this sequence is a boy aged 2-15 years in good health and CMV-seronegative. The CDR3, as DNA: TGTGCCAGCGGGACAGGGGGACCAACTAATGAAAAACTGTTTTTT. This sequence encodes CASGTGGPTNEKLFF.